The present TCR beta chain was sequenced within a study of beta chain features in type 1 diabetes. In the study overall: Researchers looked at 85 million to 110 million sorted cells across all samples.

Investigators reverse transcribed all isolated RNA, so they sequenced expressed TCRB transcripts. Reads from naive, central memory and regulatory T cell samples averaged roughly 3.6 million. TCRdb's copy holds only in-frame clones and misses some; the assay was immunoSEQ multiplex PCR. The top ten hold approximately 0.087% of the sample, which has roughly 610,000 clones, around 15% seen once. Via CD45RO/CCR7/CD25/CD127/CD95/CD27, cells of the CD4+ naive, central memory, regulatory and stem cell-like memory subsets were sorted. Germline assignment: CDR1 MDHEN and CDR2 SYDVKM. The CDR3 is 14 amino acids. V lost 3 bases to trimming and J lost 6 bases, with 15 bases between them.

The V and J genes are TRBV28 and TRBJ2-7; TRBD1 might be the D (6 bases). Sequencing input: naive CD4+ T cells from blood. This receptor was obtained from a man aged 18 to 35 in good health. The CDR3 loop reads CASSFWGLTGEQYF. CDR3 nucleotide sequence: TGTGCCAGCAGTTTTTGGGGGCTAACTGGCGAGCAGTACTTC.